A selection of T cell receptor beta chains follows, all from one sample in a study of blood T cell repertoires in COVID-19. Clones were read by immunoSEQ multiplex PCR, and TCRdb kept only the in-frame ones, dropping some. The repertoire includes 80,000 to 100,000 clones, about 82% of them detected once, and roughly 13% sits in the top ten. The specimen was peripheral blood. All receptors derive from a woman aged 55-75 years in a cohort sampled during active or convalescent COVID-19. Each CDR3 is given with its conserved first and last residue.

>TRBV11-2|TRBJ1-5
CASSLGEGQPQHF
>TRBV20-1|TRBJ1-6
CSASRGSSPLHF
>TRBV2|TRBJ2-1
CASRGLAGYNEQFF
>TRBV6-5|TRBJ1-6
CASSYVGRGRNSPLHF
>TRBV28|TRBJ2-5
CASSPLGAGRETQYF
>TRBV30|TRBJ1-1
CAWRETGRPTTEAFF
>TRBV27|TRBJ2-5
CASSLMGPMGETQYF
>TRBV19|TRBJ2-3
CASSITGLAGGGPVTDTQYF
>TRBV5-1|TRBJ1-1
CASSLDRGTAFF
>TRBV12-3/TRBV12-4|TRBJ1-1
CASSRSIEAFF
>TRBV6-5|TRBJ1-2
CASSYAGGNYGYTF
>TRBV19|TRBJ1-2
CASRSPRQGSGERYTF
>TRBV5-1|TRBJ2-2
CASSPSGRAGGELFF
>TRBV6-1|TRBJ2-5
CASSEEYQETQYF
>TRBV18|TRBJ2-1
CASSPAGDEQFF
>TRBV5-1|TRBJ2-5
CASSLVAGGGETQYF
>TRBV9|TRBJ1-5
CASSADVSGQPQHF
>TRBV2|TRBJ1-1
CASARTAMNTEAFF
>TRBV4-2|TRBJ1-2
CASSQGAYPNYGYTF
>TRBV27|TRBJ1-1
CASSHQGAGNTEAFF
>TRBV18|TRBJ2-1
CASSPVGRRNEQFF
>TRBV5-1|TRBJ2-3
CASDLAGGTTDTQYF
>TRBV5-1|TRBJ1-4
CASSLRQGIGEKLFF
>TRBV19|TRBJ1-2
CASSPGTSKLRGYGYTF
>TRBV28|TRBJ1-2
CASSSPVLDRFNYGYTF
>TRBV14|TRBJ1-2
CASSQSGTGIDGYTF
>TRBV28|TRBJ1-5
CASSFDSSNQPQHF
>TRBV6-5|TRBJ1-1
CASSYRTEAFF
>TRBV24-1|TRBJ2-3
CATSDTRGADTQYF
>TRBV27|TRBJ2-1
CASGTRLTGGNEQFF
>TRBV5-4|TRBJ2-1
CASSPSGLTNEQFF
>TRBV6-2/TRBV6-3|TRBJ1-5
CASSYSSRGEQPQHF
>TRBV5-1|TRBJ2-5
CASSFASGRAEETQYF
>TRBV7-9|TRBJ2-3
CASSPFLGTSGSTDTQYF
>TRBV6-4|TRBJ2-1
CASSDFGTGINEQFF
>TRBV9|TRBJ2-3
CASSVEWTSGSTQYF
>TRBV7-6|TRBJ1-2
CASSLNSYGYTF